The TCR beta chain described here comes from a study of beta chain features in type 1 diabetes. Study background: Healthy donors and patients showed comparable age, gender and cell yields.

The whole isolated RNA underwent reverse transcription, so sequencing captured expressed TCRB transcripts. TCRdb's copy holds only in-frame clones and misses some; the assay was immunoSEQ multiplex PCR. The table shows hundreds of thousands of clones, with about an eighth occurring only once. Study-wide points: Type 1 diabetes patients had VDJ junctions that carried fewer insertions and more deletions. Among patients with Type 1 diabetes, TCRB CDR3s were moderately but significantly shorter in every one of the four CD4+ subsets.

This clone was observed a handful of times. Its target is not known. This CDR3 has 11 residues. The V gene lost 6 bases and the J gene lost 8 bases, with 7 bases spanning the gap. From germline, CDR1 is ENHRY and CDR2 SYGVKD. By way of CD45RO/CCR7/CD25/CD127/CD95/CD27, the CD4+ regulatory, stem cell-like memory, central memory and naive cells were sorted. All sorted populations exceeded 95% purity. The chain carries TRBV10-3 and TRBJ2-2; D is ambiguous. This TCR was recovered from a man younger than 35 with type 1 diabetes. Sequences were obtained from naive CD4+ T cells from blood. The CDR3 spells CAIRLEGELFF. In DNA form, the CDR3 reads TGTGCCATCAGACTGGAGGGGGAGCTGTTTTTT.